Each of the 31 T cell receptor beta chains below was sequenced from the same sample in a study of blood T cell repertoires in COVID-19. Data came from immunoSEQ multiplex PCR; TCRdb stores just in-frame clones and leaves some out. Of hundreds of thousands of clones in the sample, around 89% were seen once. Sequenced: PBMCs or T cells enriched from blood (not recorded which). The source is a woman aged 40 to 55 with acute COVID-19.

V is TRBV7-9 and J is TRBJ2-2, with D tentatively TRBD1 (5 bases). The CDR3 loop spans 16 amino acids. Per germline, CDR1 SEHNR and CDR2 FQNEAQ (reference sequence). Trimming pared 2 bases from V and 0 bases from J, leaving 10 bases between. The CDR3 sequence is CASSLLRGTNTGELFF. The CDR3 nucleotides read TGTGCCAGCAGCTTACTTAGGGGAACGAACACCGGGGAGCTGTTTTTT.

This clone was recorded a few times. The V call is TRBV19, the J call TRBJ2-6, with D perhaps matching TRBD1 (6 bases). There are 20 residues in the CDR3. From germline, CDR1 is LNHDA and CDR2 SQIVND (reference sequence). V was trimmed by 5 bases and J by 1 base, leaving 24 bases between them. CDR3: CASSVFAGRTVVSGANVLTF. The DNA for the CDR3 is TGTGCCAGTAGTGTTTTTGCCGGAAGGACAGTAGTATCTGGGGCCAACGTCCTGACTTTC.

This clone occurred a few times. In DNA form, the CDR3 reads TGTGCCAGCAGCAAACAATATGAGCAGTACTTC. It is translated as CASSKQYEQYF. The rearrangement uses TRBV7-9 and TRBJ2-7; no firm D call. The V end was cut by 5 bases, the J end by 7 bases, with 9 bases between. The germline V gene encodes CDR1 SEHNR and CDR2 FQNEAQ (reference sequence). The CDR3 covers 11 residues.

V and J are TRBV2 and TRBJ2-7; no clear D gene. The V gene lost 3 bases and the J gene lost 2 bases, with 8 bases spanning the gap. The CDR3 length is 13 residues. In germline, CDR1 is SNHLY, CDR2 FYNNEI. Here the CDR3 DNA reads TGTGCCAGCAGTGATGTTGGAGCCTACGAGCAGTACGTC. Encoded protein: CASSDVGAYEQYV.

This chain connects TRBV19 to TRBJ1-1; TRBD1 agrees at 9 bases. Germline-derived CDR1 and CDR2 are LNHDA and SQIVND (reference sequence). Losses at the gene ends were 6 bases for V and 3 bases for J; bases not matched to a gene: 5. The CDR3 is made up of 14 amino acids. As DNA, the CDR3 is TGTGCCAGTAGCCGGACAGGGGAGGACACTGAAGCTTTCTTT. It yields the protein CASSRTGEDTEAFF.

The chain uses TRBV18 and TRBJ2-5; 7 bases fit TRBD1. Germline CDR1 is KGHSH and CDR2 is LQKENI. This CDR3 contains 16 residues. The V segment lost 1 base and the J segment 0 bases; nucleotides outside the gene matches: 5. The CDR3, as DNA: TGTGCCAGCTCACCACTCAGGGACAGATACCAAGAGACCCAGTACTTC. This gives the protein CASSPLRDRYQETQYF.

The chain joins TRBV7-6 to TRBJ2-2; D ambiguous. Trimming took off 1 base at V and 7 bases at J, with 10 bases between the two ends. Germline V gene sequence: CDR1 SGHVS, CDR2 FNYEAQ. The CDR3 consists of 14 residues. CDR3 residues: CASSLDANGGELFF. CDR3 nucleotides: TGTGCCAGCAGCTTAGACGCTAACGGCGGGGAGCTGTTTTTT.

The chain is built from TRBV15 and TRBJ1-4, with a possible D match to TRBD1 (5 bases). In germline, CDR1 is LNHNV, CDR2 YYDKDF (reference sequence). The CDR3 sequence is 18 residues long. Trimming left V 2 bases short and J 0 bases short, with 16 bases between. The CDR3 region is CATSRLTDTKATNEKLFF. The CDR3 DNA follows: TGTGCCACCAGCAGATTGACAGATACCAAAGCAACTAATGAAAAACTGTTTTTT.

The J gene is TRBJ1-1, the V gene TRBV19, with D possibly matching TRBD1 (6 bases). Per germline, CDR1 LNHDA and CDR2 SQIVND (reference sequence). Trimming removed 3 bases from V and 6 bases from J, with 14 bases in between. The CDR3 has 14 residues. The CDR3 sequence is CASSMDSLGPEAFF. In nucleotides, the CDR3 is TGTGCCAGTAGTATGGACAGTTTGGGTCCTGAAGCTTTCTTT.

As for this clone: The junction does not match germline at one end; this may be a read error. This rearrangement joins TRBV7-7 to TRBJ2-5; perhaps TRBD1 as D (5 bases). Germline CDR1 is SSHAT and CDR2 is FNYEAQ (reference sequence). The CDR3 is 14 amino acids. CDR3 residues: CASSLTDNQETQYF. The CDR3 region has the DNA TGTGCTAGCAGCTTAACGGACAACCAAGAGACCCAGTACTTC.

This clone has a handful of counts. The J gene is TRBJ1-5, the V gene TRBV19, with TRBD1 matching 10 bases. The CDR3 is 16 residues long. Germline-derived CDR1 and CDR2 are LNHDA and SQIVND (reference sequence). V lost 6 bases and J lost 2; bases outside the gene matches: 7. DNA for the CDR3: TGTGCCAGTAGCGCGACAGGGGGCGTGGGCAATCAGCCCCAGCATTTT. Its translation is CASSATGGVGNQPQHF.

This chain uses TRBV24-1 with TRBJ1-1; no firm D call. V was cut by 6 bases and J by 7 bases, with 8 bases left in between. The germline gives CDR1 KGHDR, CDR2 SFDVKD. This CDR3 spans 11 amino acids. CDR3 residues: CATSRSGEAFF. CDR3 sequence (DNA): TGTGCCACCAGTCGCTCAGGTGAAGCTTTCTTT.

This clone was seen a single time. The gene calls are TRBV9 and TRBJ2-1, with 7 bases fitting TRBD1. Germline values: CDR1 SGDLS, CDR2 YYNGEE. Trimming cost V 4 bases and J 4 bases; bases outside gene matches: 11. CDR3 length: 16 amino acids. CDR3 protein: CASSPKGASAYNEQFF. The CDR3, as DNA: TGTGCCAGCAGCCCGAAGGGGGCTAGTGCTTACAATGAGCAGTTCTTC. The full variable domain, with the rest looked up from reference TRBV9 and TRBJ2-1, is DSGVTQTPKHLITATGQRVTLRCSPRSGDLSVYWYQQSLDQGLQFLIQYYNGEERAKGNILERFSAQQFPDLHSELNLSSLELGDSALYFCASSPKGASAYNEQFFGPGTRLTVL.

The chain uses TRBV28 and TRBJ1-5; a weak D match, TRBD1 (6 bases). Germline V gene sequence: CDR1 MDHEN, CDR2 SYDVKM. The CDR3 is 17 amino acids. Trimming took 2 bases from V and 0 from J, leaving 14 bases between them. The CDR3 DNA sequence: TGTGCCAGCAGTTTACGCTTGACAGGTGATAGCAATCAGCCCCAGCATTTT. Translation: CASSLRLTGDSNQPQHF.

The chain couples TRBV5-8 to TRBJ2-5; possibly TRBD2 for D (6 bases). Trimming stripped 4 bases from V and 7 bases from J, with 20 bases between. CDR1 SGHTS and CDR2 YDEGEE come from the germline V gene. The CDR3 totals 15 residues. The CDR3 DNA is TGTGCCAGCAGCCCAGAAGCAACGGGAGCGGGGACCCAGTACTTC. Encoded protein: CASSPEATGAGTQYF.

The gene calls are TRBV11-2 and TRBJ2-1; D gene uncertain. The CDR3 has 15 amino acids. The germline V gene encodes CDR1 SGHAT and CDR2 FQNNGV. With 0 bases removed from V and 2 bases from J, the gap between germline ends came to 8 bases. CDR3 sequence (DNA): TGTGCCAGCAGCTTAGAGCCGTCTACCTACAATGAGCAGTTCTTC. This encodes CASSLEPSTYNEQFF.

To note about this clone: Other nucleotide sequences in the sample specify the same CDR3. J is TRBJ1-1 and V is TRBV9; maybe TRBD1 (5 bases). Germline CDR1 reads SGDLS; CDR2 reads YYNGEE. This CDR3 is 15 amino acids long. Trimming cost V 4 bases and J 0 bases, with 13 bases left between them. CDR3 bases: TGTGCCAGCAGCCCTCTTGGGGGGGTGAACACTGAAGCTTTCTTT. It codes for CASSPLGGVNTEAFF.

This clone occurred a few times. The gene calls are TRBV28 and TRBJ2-7; 9 bases map to TRBD2. Germline CDR1 reads MDHEN; CDR2 reads SYDVKM. The CDR3 runs to 14 residues. V shed 4 bases, J shed 3 bases, and the junction held 4 bases outside the gene matches. CDR3 loop: CASSWASGNYEQYF. CDR3 sequence (DNA): TGTGCCAGCAGTTGGGCTAGCGGGAACTACGAGCAGTACTTC.

This clone has just one count. The CDR3 DNA reads TGTGCCAGTAGTACGACAGGGTTTATTCAGCCCCAGCATTTT. Protein sequence: CASSTTGFIQPQHF. The V call is TRBV19, the J call TRBJ1-5; 7 bases match TRBD1. The germline CDR1 and CDR2 sequences are LNHDA and SQIVND (reference sequence). Trimming cost V 4 bases and J 6 bases; bases outside gene matches: 6. The CDR3 is 14 residues long.

The V gene is TRBV21-1, the J gene TRBJ2-2; the table gives TRBD1 as D, unverified against the DNA. TRBV21-1 is deemed a pseudogene. The CDR3 is 16 amino acids. DNA for the CDR3: TGTGCCAGCAGCAACGGACAGGGGCGGAACACCGGGGAGCTGTTTTTT. Translating gives CASSNGQGRNTGELFF.

CDR3 loop: CASSRDLGQGIYYGYTF. The CDR3 DNA is TGTGCCAGCAGCCGTGACTTGGGACAGGGGATTTACTATGGCTACACCTTC. This chain uses TRBV11-2 with TRBJ1-2, with 10 bases identical to TRBD1. V was pared by 5 bases and J by 3 bases, with 12 bases of the junction left unmatched. Germline CDR1 and CDR2: SGHAT and FQNNGV. The CDR3 contains 17 residues.

This sequence joins TRBV5-1 and TRBJ2-1; 7 positions match TRBD2. The CDR3 is 15 residues long. Looked up from germline, CDR1 is SGHRS and CDR2 is YFSETQ. Trimming removed 0 bases from V and 6 bases from J; junction bases left unmatched: 6. CDR3 bases: TGCGCCAGCAGCTTGGGGGACTACCGGGGCAATGAGCAGTTCTTC. Translation: CASSLGDYRGNEQFF. The whole variable domain, filled in from reference TRBV5-1 and TRBJ2-1, reads KAGVTQTPRYLIKTRGQQVTLSCSPISGHRSVSWYQQTPGQGLQFLFEYFSETQRNKGNFPGRFSGRQFSNSRSEMNVSTLELGDSALYLCASSLGDYRGNEQFFGPGTRLTVL.

The rearrangement joins TRBV14 to TRBJ2-1, with a possible D match to TRBD1 (5 bases). Trimming took 2 bases from V and 1 from J, leaving 12 bases between them. Germline CDR1 and CDR2: SGHDN and FVKESK. The CDR3 totals 16 residues. This chain's CDR3 is CASSQLTGRSYNEQFF. DNA of the CDR3: TGTGCCAGCAGCCAACTTACAGGACGATCCTACAATGAGCAGTTCTTC.

The DNA for the CDR3 is TGTGCCAGCAGCTATCAGGCAGGGCCTTCGTTGCAAGGTGGCTACACCTTC. Its protein product is CASSYQAGPSLQGGYTF. This chain joins TRBV7-2 and TRBJ1-2; a possible D gene is TRBD1 (5 bases). Trimming took off 4 bases at V and 7 bases at J, with 25 bases between the two ends. Looked up from germline, CDR1 is SGHTA and CDR2 is FQGNSA. CDR3 length: 17 amino acids.

This chain connects TRBV6-5 to TRBJ2-2; D not certain. Germline assignment: CDR1 MNHEY and CDR2 SVGAGI. With 0 bases removed from V and 6 bases from J, the gap between germline ends came to 11 bases. The CDR3 covers 15 residues. The chain's CDR3 is CASSYSFWAAGELFF. CDR3 DNA: TGTGCCAGCAGTTACTCGTTCTGGGCAGCCGGGGAGCTGTTTTTT.

This clone came up once. This chain joins TRBV15 and TRBJ2-1; D unclear. From germline, CDR1 is LNHNV and CDR2 YYDKDF (reference sequence). This CDR3 has 16 amino acids. Trimming cost V 3 bases and J 1 base, with 13 bases left between them. Here the CDR3 reads CATSSVLGLSYNEQFF. The CDR3 nucleotides are TGTGCCACCAGCAGTGTCCTAGGTCTATCCTACAATGAGCAGTTCTTC.

J is TRBJ1-1 and V is TRBV5-1; D gene unclear. This CDR3 has 15 amino acids. V lost 2 bases to trimming and J lost 1 base, with 12 bases between them. CDR1 and CDR2 (germline): SGHRS, YFSETQ. CDR3 nucleotide sequence: TGCGCCAGCAGCTTTGGGAGGGTATCGAACACTGAAGCTTTCTTT. Encoded protein: CASSFGRVSNTEAFF. The full variable domain, its missing parts supplied by reference TRBV5-1 and TRBJ1-1, is KAGVTQTPRYLIKTRGQQVTLSCSPISGHRSVSWYQQTPGQGLQFLFEYFSETQRNKGNFPGRFSGRQFSNSRSEMNVSTLELGDSALYLCASSFGRVSNTEAFFGQGTRLTVV.

The chain is built from TRBV5-1 and TRBJ2-5, with D perhaps matching TRBD1 (5 bases). Germline CDR1 reads SGHRS; CDR2 reads YFSETQ. This CDR3 region has 14 residues. Deletions cut 0 bases from V and 0 bases from J, with 6 bases between. CDR3 in DNA: TGCGCCAGCAGCTTGGGACAGTACCAAGAGACCCAGTACTTC. Translation: CASSLGQYQETQYF.

This chain links TRBV2 with TRBJ2-6; D remains ambiguous. CDR3 size: 15 residues. Per germline, CDR1 SNHLY and CDR2 FYNNEI. Trimming left V 3 bases short and J 0 bases short, with 6 bases between. The CDR3 sequence is CASSERNSGANVLTF. DNA for the CDR3: TGTGCCAGCAGTGAGCGGAACTCTGGGGCCAACGTCCTGACTTTC.

The chain combines TRBV30 with TRBJ2-2, with D unresolved. Trimming cost V 2 bases and J 6 bases, with 4 bases left between them. There are 11 residues in the CDR3. Looked up from germline, CDR1 is GTSNPN and CDR2 is SVGIG (reference sequence). CDR3 in amino acids: CAWSRAGELFF. CDR3 nucleotide sequence: TGTGCCTGGAGTCGAGCCGGGGAGCTGTTTTTT.

The rearrangement links TRBV6-5 to TRBJ2-7; TRBD1 aligns across 10 bases. From germline, CDR1 is MNHEY and CDR2 SVGAGI. V lost 4 bases and J lost 6; bases outside the gene matches: 9. CDR3 length: 15 amino acids. CDR3 amino acids: CASSSPGQGFSEQYV. The CDR3 nucleotides read TGTGCCAGCAGTTCTCCGGGACAGGGGTTCTCCGAGCAGTACGTC.